Listed below are T cell receptor beta chains from one sample, sequenced in a study of early T cells in non-severe SARS-CoV-2 infection. From the 5' RACE reads, TCRdb called clonotypes with MiXCR, one entry per CDR3 protein. Of some 45,000 distinct CDR3 sequences listed, over 8% are singletons. Sequencing was performed on whole blood, taken at baseline. The receptors come from an adult who was a healthcare worker with PCR-confirmed SARS-CoV-2 infection or an uninfected control (not recorded which). CDR3s include the opening cysteine and the closing phenylalanine or tryptophan. The D gene is left open where the match is weak. Size tells how often a clone was seen (once, few, many) or the class of an expanded clone, and some rows leave it out.

CDR3 length,J gene,D gene,clone size,V gene,CDR3 DNA,CDR3 protein
15,TRBJ2-3,TRBD1,many,TRBV27,TGTGCCAGCAGTCCGTGGACAGGGGAAGCAGATACGCAGTATTTT,CASSPWTGEADTQYF
14,TRBJ1-6,.,few,TRBV7-9,TGTGCCAGCAGCAATGGTCAGGGCACTTCACCCCTCCACTTT,CASSNGQGTSPLHF
17,TRBJ2-4,.,once,TRBV20-1,TGCAGTGCTAGAGATTTGGCGGGTTTCACGGGCAAAAACATTCAGTACTTC,CSARDLAGFTGKNIQYF
13,TRBJ1-4,.,many,TRBV7-9,TGTGCCAGCAGCCAGACAGTTAATGAAAAACTGTTTTTT,CASSQTVNEKLFF
20,TRBJ2-1,TRBD1,many,TRBV7-3,TGTGCCAGCAGCTTAAATTGGACAGGGGGCTATTTGAGCTCCTACAATGAGCAGTTCTTC,CASSLNWTGGYLSSYNEQFF
18,TRBJ2-6,.,many,TRBV7-8,TGTGCCAGCAGCTTAGAGGGGCTGATGAACTCTGGGGCCAACGTCCTGACTTTC,CASSLEGLMNSGANVLTF
16,TRBJ2-5,.,many,TRBV28,.,CASSSSTSGFQETQYF
14,TRBJ2-1,TRBD2,many,TRBV20-1,TGCAGTGCTAATTTAGGCGGGAGTCGGAGTGAGCAGTTCTTC,CSANLGGSRSEQFF
15,TRBJ2-7,.,few,TRBV6-2/TRBV6-3,TGTGCCAGCAGTTACTCAGAGGGGGAAACCTACGAGCAGTACTTC,CASSYSEGETYEQYF
15,TRBJ1-5,TRBD1,.,TRBV3-1,TGTGCCAGCAGCCAAGGAACAGGGGTTGGGCAGCCCCAGCATTTT,CASSQGTGVGQPQHF
18,TRBJ2-3,TRBD2,few,TRBV2,TGTGCCAGCACCCGAAGCCGCGGCGCTAGCGGGTACACAGATACGCAGTATTTT,CASTRSRGASGYTDTQYF
14,TRBJ1-1,.,.,TRBV29-1,TGCAGCGTTGAGGGCCCAGGGATGAACACTGAAGCTTTCTTT,CSVEGPGMNTEAFF
17,TRBJ1-1,TRBD1,many,TRBV4-1,TGCGCCAGCAGCCACCCACGAGACAGGGGGTTGAACACTGAAGCTTTCTTT,CASSHPRDRGLNTEAFF
14,TRBJ2-7,TRBD1,few,TRBV7-9,TGTGCCAGCAGCTTATCGGGACAGTTGGCCGAGCAGTACTTC,CASSLSGQLAEQYF
16,TRBJ2-1,TRBD2,few,TRBV11-2,TGTGCCAGCAGCTTACTTCGCGGGAGAACTAGGAATGAGCAGTTCTTC,CASSLLRGRTRNEQFF
14,TRBJ1-2,TRBD1,.,TRBV2,TGTGCCAGCAGTGAAGAGGGGGCACATTATGGCTACACCTTC,CASSEEGAHYGYTF
15,TRBJ2-7,.,few,TRBV7-9,TGTGCCAGCACCCCCCGGGGCAGTCCGGGATACGAGCAGTACTTC,CASTPRGSPGYEQYF
16,TRBJ2-7,TRBD1,.,TRBV15,TGTGCCACCAGCAAGGTAGGACAGGCAAGGCCCTACGAGCAGTACTTC,CATSKVGQARPYEQYF
16,TRBJ2-3,TRBD2,.,TRBV5-6,TGTGCCAGCAGCTTGGGGTCTAGCGGGAAAACAGATACGCAGTATTTT,CASSLGSSGKTDTQYF
15,TRBJ2-3,TRBD2,.,TRBV5-1,TGCGCCAGCAGACGAGCGGGAGTTGTGACAGATACGCAGTATTTT,CASRRAGVVTDTQYF
14,TRBJ2-1,.,many,TRBV2,TGTGCCAGCAGTCTACAGTCTGGGAAGGCTGAGCAGTTCTTC,CASSLQSGKAEQFF
14,TRBJ2-1,.,.,TRBV5-4,TGTGCCAGCAGCTTGGGGGGCCGGGATGGGGAGCAGTTCTTC,CASSLGGRDGEQFF
13,TRBJ2-7,.,medium-sized,TRBV20-1,TGCAGTGCACCCACCGGGTCCAAGGTCGAGCAGTACTTC,CSAPTGSKVEQYF
16,TRBJ1-3,TRBD1,few,TRBV6-5,TGTGCCAGCAGTGCGGGACAGGGGGCTTTAGGAAACACCATATATTTT,CASSAGQGALGNTIYF
13,TRBJ1-1,.,many,TRBV27,TGTGCCAGCAGTTTCTGGGAGAACACTGAAGCTTTCTTT,CASSFWENTEAFF
16,TRBJ2-2,TRBD1,few,TRBV5-4,TGTGCCAGCAGGCAACAGACAGGGGGTATCACCGGGGAGCTGTTTTTT,CASRQQTGGITGELFF
13,TRBJ1-5,.,.,TRBV19,TGTGCCAGTAGTATTAGCCGCGGGCAGCCCCAGCATTTT,CASSISRGQPQHF
15,TRBJ2-3,TRBD2,many,TRBV10-2,TGCGCCAGCAGTGCCCTAGCGGTAGTCACAGATACGCAGTATTTT,CASSALAVVTDTQYF
15,TRBJ1-2,TRBD1,few,TRBV20-1,TGCAGTCTGCCAGCGGGACAGGCCCCGTCTCGTGGCTACACCTTC,CSLPAGQAPSRGYTF
13,TRBJ2-7,TRBD2,many,TRBV6-1,TGTGCCAGCCAAACGGGGGGGCGAGTCGAGCAGTACTTC,CASQTGGRVEQYF
14,TRBJ2-2,.,many,TRBV11-2,TGTGCCAGCAGCAGCGGGCGGGACACCGGGGAGCTGTTTTTT,CASSSGRDTGELFF
17,TRBJ1-6,.,.,TRBV14,TGTGCCAGCAGCCAAGAGTGGGGGAGCTCCTATAATTCACCCCTCCACTTT,CASSQEWGSSYNSPLHF
15,TRBJ1-4,.,few,TRBV7-9,TGTGCCAGCAGCTTATTGACGGTATCGAATGAAAAACTGTTTTTT,CASSLLTVSNEKLFF
13,TRBJ2-1,.,many,TRBV18,TGTGCCAGCTCACCACCGTGGGGGAATGAGCAGTTCTTC,CASSPPWGNEQFF
13,TRBJ2-5,.,many,TRBV2,TGTGCCAGCAGTGACGGGTACCAAGAGACCCAGTACTTC,CASSDGYQETQYF
18,TRBJ1-5,.,many,TRBV28,TGTGCCAGCACTCCGGTGACCAGGACGTGGGGGAGCAATCAGCCCCAGCATTTT,CASTPVTRTWGSNQPQHF
12,TRBJ2-4,.,.,TRBV3-1,TGTGCCAGCAGCCACCTTAGATACATTCAGTACTTC,CASSHLRYIQYF
14,TRBJ2-5,.,many,TRBV4-3,TGCGCCAGCAGCTCCTCCCAGACCCAAGAGACCCAGTACTTC,CASSSSQTQETQYF
16,TRBJ2-5,TRBD2,.,TRBV14,TGTGCCAGCAGCCAAGACCCGGGGGGGTCCAGGGAGACCCAGTACTTC,CASSQDPGGSRETQYF
14,TRBJ1-1,TRBD1,few,TRBV6-5,TGTGCCAGCAGGGAGGACAGGGCGAACACTGAAGCTTTCTTT,CASREDRANTEAFF
15,TRBJ2-7,.,.,TRBV21-1,TGTGCCAGCAGCCAGGGGCCCTTTCACTCCTACGAGCAGTACTTC,CASSQGPFHSYEQYF
19,TRBJ2-2,TRBD2,.,TRBV6-5,TGTGCCAGCAGCACACCAGGGACTAGCGGGAGTAGGTACACCGGGGAGCTGTTTTTT,CASSTPGTSGSRYTGELFF
14,TRBJ2-5,.,few,TRBV7-6,TGTGCCAGCAGCTTAGCACAGAACCAAGAGACCCAGTACTTC,CASSLAQNQETQYF
15,TRBJ2-1,TRBD1,few,TRBV11-2,TGTGCCAGCAGCAGTCCCGGGACAGGCTACAGAGGGCAGTTCTTC,CASSSPGTGYRGQFF